This T cell receptor (beta chain) was documented in a study of T cell repertoires in cytomegalovirus infection. Overall study: Both a matching HLA type and CMV infection were indicated by public TCR beta signatures.

MiXCR, run by TCRdb on the reads, gives a single entry per CDR3 protein. Of 200,000 to 250,000 distinct CDR3 sequences in the sample, 6% to 8% were seen once. This clonotype was detected many times. Its antigen remains unknown. Study-level findings and limits: The study found HLA-C-restricted CMV-specific TCR beta clonotypes dominating the ex vivo response. Cumulative public TCR beta family frequency identified carriers of CMV plus the relevant HLA.

CDR1 is MNHEY, CDR2 SVGEGT, per germline. The CDR3 covers 13 residues. Trimming took off 10 bases at V and 5 bases at J, with 14 bases between the two ends. Sample: PBMCs. This chain uses TRBV6-2 or TRBV6-3 with TRBJ1-4; a possible D gene is TRBD1 (5 bases). This receptor was obtained from a human donor in good health (CMV status not recorded). Some clones in this sample may be carry-over from other donors' samples. DNA of the CDR3: TGTGCCACCAGACCGACAGAGAATGAAAAACTGTTTTTT. Amino acid sequence: CATRPTENEKLFF.